This TCR beta chain was documented in a study of CD4+ T cells in melanoma. The protocol was immunoSEQ multiplex PCR, while the TCRdb copy is restricted to in-frame clones and leaves out a portion. The profile shows 20,000 or so clones, over 70% of them singletons. A note on this clone: Antigen: not known.

Study conclusions and caveats: Reportedly, melanoma neoantigen-specific CD4+ T cells showed varied differentiation states. CD8+ T cell, macrophage and B cell function reportedly correlated with neoantigen-specific CD4+ T cells.

Sequenced input: cells from a culture (not recorded whether cultured in vitro). The clonotype originates from a human donor with melanoma.

CDR3 DNA sequence: TGTGCCAGCAGCTCCGGGGGGCGACTCACAGATACGCAGTATTTT. Its protein is CASSSGGRLTDTQYF. The chain links TRBV5-8 to TRBJ2-3, with D possibly being TRBD2 (7 bases). In germline, CDR1 is SGHTS, CDR2 YDEGEE. This CDR3 has 15 amino acids. Trimming cost V 3 bases and J 2 bases, with 13 bases left between them. Together with reference TRBV5-8 and TRBJ2-3, the CDR3 gives the full variable domain: EAGVTQSPTHLIKTRGQQATLRCSPISGHTSVYWYQQALGLGLQFLLWYDEGEERNRGNFPPRFSGRQFPNYSSELNVNALELEDSALYLCASSSGGRLTDTQYFGPGTRLTVL.